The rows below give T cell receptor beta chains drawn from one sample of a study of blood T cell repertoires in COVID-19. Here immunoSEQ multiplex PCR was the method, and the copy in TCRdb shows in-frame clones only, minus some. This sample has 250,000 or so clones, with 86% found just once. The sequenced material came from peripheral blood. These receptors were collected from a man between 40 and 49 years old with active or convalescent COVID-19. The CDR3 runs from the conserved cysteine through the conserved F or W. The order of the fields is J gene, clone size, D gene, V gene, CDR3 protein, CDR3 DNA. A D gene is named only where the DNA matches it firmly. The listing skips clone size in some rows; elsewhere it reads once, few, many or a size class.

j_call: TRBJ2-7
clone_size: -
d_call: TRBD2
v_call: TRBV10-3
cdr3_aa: CAISELAGEGEQYF
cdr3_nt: TGTGCCATCAGTGAACTAGCGGGAGAGGGTGAGCAGTACTTC

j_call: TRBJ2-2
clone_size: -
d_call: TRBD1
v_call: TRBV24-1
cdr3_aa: CATRTGQGNTGELFF
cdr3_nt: TGTGCCACCAGGACGGGACAGGGGAACACCGGGGAGCTGTTTTTT

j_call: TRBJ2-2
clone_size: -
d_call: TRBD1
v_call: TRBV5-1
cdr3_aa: CASSPDRAHTGELFF
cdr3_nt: TGCGCCAGCAGCCCGGACAGGGCCCACACCGGGGAGCTGTTTTTT

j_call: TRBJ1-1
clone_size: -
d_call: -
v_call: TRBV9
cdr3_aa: CASSGDRKLLF
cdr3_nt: TGTGCCAGCAGCGGAGACAGGAAGCTGCTCTTT

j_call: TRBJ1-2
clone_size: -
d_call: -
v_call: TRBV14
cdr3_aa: CASTALNYGYTF
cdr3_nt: TGTGCCAGTACAGCTCTCAACTATGGCTACACCTTC

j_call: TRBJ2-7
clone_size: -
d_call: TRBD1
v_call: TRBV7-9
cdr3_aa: CASAKKGAHYEQYF
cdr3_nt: TGTGCCAGCGCTAAGAAGGGGGCTCACTACGAGCAGTACTTC

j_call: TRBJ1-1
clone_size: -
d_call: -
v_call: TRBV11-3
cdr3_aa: CASSLEQAEAFF
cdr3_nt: TGTGCCAGCAGCTTAGAGCAGGCTGAAGCTTTCTTT

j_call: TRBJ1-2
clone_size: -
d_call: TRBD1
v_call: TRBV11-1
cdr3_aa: CASSQGQDGYTF
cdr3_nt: TGTGCCAGCAGCCAGGGACAGGATGGCTACACCTTC

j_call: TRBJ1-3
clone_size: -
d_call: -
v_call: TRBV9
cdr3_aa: CASSSQGNTIYF
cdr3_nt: TGTGCCAGCAGCAGCCAAGGAAACACCATATATTTT

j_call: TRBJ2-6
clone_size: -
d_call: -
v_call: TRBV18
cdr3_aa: CASSEGQPSGANVLTF
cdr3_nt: TGTGCCAGCTCAGAAGGACAGCCCTCTGGGGCCAACGTCCTGACTTTC

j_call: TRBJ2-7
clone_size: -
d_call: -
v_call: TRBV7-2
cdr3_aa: CASKENSYEQYF
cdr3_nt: TGTGCCAGCAAGGAGAACTCCTACGAGCAGTACTTC

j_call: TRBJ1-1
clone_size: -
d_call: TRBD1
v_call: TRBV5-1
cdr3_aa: CASSTGQVGAEAFF
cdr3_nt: TGCGCCAGCAGCACGGGACAGGTGGGGGCTGAAGCTTTCTTT

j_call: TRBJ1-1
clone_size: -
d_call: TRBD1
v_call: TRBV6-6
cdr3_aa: CASSPTTGATEAFF
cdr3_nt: TGTGCCAGCAGCCCGACCACAGGGGCCACTGAAGCTTTCTTT

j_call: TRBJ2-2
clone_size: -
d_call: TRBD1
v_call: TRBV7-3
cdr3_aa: CASSAGQVRTGELFF
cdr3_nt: TGTGCCAGCAGCGCGGGACAGGTCAGAACCGGGGAGCTGTTTTTT

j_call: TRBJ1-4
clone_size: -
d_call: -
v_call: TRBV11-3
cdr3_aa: CASSLRTPQGEKLFF
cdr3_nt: TGTGCCAGCAGCTTAAGGACCCCTCAGGGTGAAAAACTGTTTTTT

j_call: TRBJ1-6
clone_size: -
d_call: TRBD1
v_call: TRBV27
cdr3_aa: CASSSTADRVNSPLHF
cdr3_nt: TGTGCCAGCAGTTCCACGGCGGACAGGGTGAATTCACCCCTCCACTTT

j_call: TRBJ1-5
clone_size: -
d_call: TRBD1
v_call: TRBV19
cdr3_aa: CASSLWTGTNQPQHF
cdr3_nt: TGTGCCAGTAGTCTGTGGACAGGGACCAATCAGCCCCAGCATTTT

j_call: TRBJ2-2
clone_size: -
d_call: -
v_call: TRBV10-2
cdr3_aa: CASLKGAGAGELFF
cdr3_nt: TGCGCCAGCCTTAAGGGAGCTGGCGCCGGGGAGCTGTTTTTT

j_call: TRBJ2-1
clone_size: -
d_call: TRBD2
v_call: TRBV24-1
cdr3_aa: CATSVPGGAGEQFF
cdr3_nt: TGTGCCACCAGTGTCCCCGGGGGGGCCGGTGAGCAGTTCTTC

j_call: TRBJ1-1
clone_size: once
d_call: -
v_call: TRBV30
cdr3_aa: CAWSVAFGGGGTEAFF
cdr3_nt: TGTGCCTGGAGTGTAGCCTTTGGTGGGGGAGGCACTGAAGCTTTCTTT

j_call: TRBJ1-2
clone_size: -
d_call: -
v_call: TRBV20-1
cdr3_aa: CSASNPTVPGYGYTF
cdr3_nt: TGCAGTGCTAGTAACCCGACAGTCCCAGGCTATGGCTACACCTTC

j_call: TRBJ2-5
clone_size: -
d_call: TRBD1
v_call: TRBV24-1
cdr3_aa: CATSDFDRVETQYF
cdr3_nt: TGTGCCACCAGTGATTTCGACAGGGTGGAGACCCAGTACTTC

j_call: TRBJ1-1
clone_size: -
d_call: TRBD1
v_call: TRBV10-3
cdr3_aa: CAIRARQGVRDTEAFF
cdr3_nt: TGTGCCATCAGAGCCAGACAGGGGGTCAGAGACACTGAAGCTTTCTTT

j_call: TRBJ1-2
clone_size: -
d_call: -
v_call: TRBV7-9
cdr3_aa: CASSFLIEGYTF
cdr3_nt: TGTGCCAGCAGCTTCTTAATTGAGGGCTACACCTTC

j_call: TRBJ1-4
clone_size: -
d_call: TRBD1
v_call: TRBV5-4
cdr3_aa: CASSSSQGTTNEKLFF
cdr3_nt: TGTGCCAGCAGCTCTTCACAGGGGACAACTAATGAAAAACTGTTTTTT

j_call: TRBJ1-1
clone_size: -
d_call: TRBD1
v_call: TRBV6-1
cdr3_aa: CASSEPWIGGGEAFF
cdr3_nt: TGTGCCAGCAGTGAACCCTGGATAGGGGGCGGTGAAGCTTTCTTT

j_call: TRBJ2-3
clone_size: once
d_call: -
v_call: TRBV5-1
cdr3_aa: CASSLALRGPTDTQYF
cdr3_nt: TGCGCCAGCAGCTTGGCCTTGCGGGGGCCCACAGATACGCAGTATTTT

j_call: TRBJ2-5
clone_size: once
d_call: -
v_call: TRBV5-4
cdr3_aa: CASSLRAGETQYF
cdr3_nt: TGTGCCAGCAGCTTGAGGGCGGGGGAGACCCAGTACTTC

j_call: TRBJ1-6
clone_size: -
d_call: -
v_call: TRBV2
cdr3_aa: CASSEQGSSYNSPLHF
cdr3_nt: TGTGCCAGCAGTGAACAGGGTTCGTCCTATAATTCACCCCTCCACTTT

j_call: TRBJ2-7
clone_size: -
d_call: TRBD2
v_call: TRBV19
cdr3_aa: CASSIAASGSYEQYF
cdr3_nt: TGTGCCAGTAGTATAGCGGCTAGCGGATCCTACGAGCAGTACTTC

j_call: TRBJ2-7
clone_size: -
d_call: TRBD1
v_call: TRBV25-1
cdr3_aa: CASSDPRGQGHEQYF
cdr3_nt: TGTGCCAGCAGTGATCCCAGGGGACAGGGGCACGAGCAGTACTTC

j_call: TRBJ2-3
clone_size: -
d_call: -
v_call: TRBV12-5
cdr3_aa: CASGREYLPDTQYF
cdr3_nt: TGTGCTAGTGGTAGGGAGTACCTCCCAGATACGCAGTATTTT

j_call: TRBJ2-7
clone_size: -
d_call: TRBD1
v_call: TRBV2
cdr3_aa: CASNTGGQPYEQYF
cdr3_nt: TGTGCCAGCAATACAGGGGGCCAGCCATACGAGCAGTACTTC

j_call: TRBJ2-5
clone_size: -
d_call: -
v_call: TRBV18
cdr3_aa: CASSPLGAAEETQYF
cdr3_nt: TGTGCCAGCTCACCATTGGGGGCCGCTGAGGAGACCCAGTACTTC

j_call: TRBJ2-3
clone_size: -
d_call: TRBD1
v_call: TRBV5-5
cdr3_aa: CASSSGTGVLGFADTQYF
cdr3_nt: TGTGCCAGCAGCTCCGGGACAGGGGTGTTGGGTTTCGCAGATACGCAGTATTTT

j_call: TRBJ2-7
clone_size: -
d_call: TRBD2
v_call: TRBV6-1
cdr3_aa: CASSLVAGGRDEQYF
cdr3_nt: TGTGCCAGCAGTTTAGTAGCGGGAGGGCGCGACGAGCAGTACTTC

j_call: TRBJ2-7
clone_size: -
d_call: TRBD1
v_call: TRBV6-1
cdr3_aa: CASSEPGQGSYEQYF
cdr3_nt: TGTGCCAGCAGTGAACCGGGACAGGGGTCCTACGAGCAGTACTTC

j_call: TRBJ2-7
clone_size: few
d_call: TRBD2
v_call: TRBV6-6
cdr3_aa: CASKILTSGTHEQYF
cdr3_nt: TGTGCCAGCAAGATCCTAACTAGCGGGACCCACGAGCAGTACTTC

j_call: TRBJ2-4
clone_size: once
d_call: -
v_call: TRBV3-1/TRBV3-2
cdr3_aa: CASSQGGAKNIQYF
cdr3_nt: TGTGCCAGCAGCCAAGGCGGCGCCAAAAACATTCAGTACTTC

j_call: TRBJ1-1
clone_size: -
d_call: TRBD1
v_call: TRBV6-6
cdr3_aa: CASSYSRSGGGEAFF
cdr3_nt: TGTGCCAGCAGTTACTCCCGTTCAGGGGGCGGTGAAGCTTTCTTT

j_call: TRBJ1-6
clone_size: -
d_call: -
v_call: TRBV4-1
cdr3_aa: CASSQGYNSPLHF
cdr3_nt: TGCGCCAGCAGTCAGGGATATAATTCACCCCTCCACTTT

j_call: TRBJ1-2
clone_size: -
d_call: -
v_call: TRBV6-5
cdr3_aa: CAGNPMTDGNYGYTF
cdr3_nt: TGTGCCGGCAACCCTATGACAGATGGTAACTATGGCTACACCTTC

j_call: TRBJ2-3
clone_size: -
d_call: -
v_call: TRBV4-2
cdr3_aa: CASSTRQETNTQYF
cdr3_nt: TGTGCCAGCAGCACTCGACAGGAAACAAATACGCAGTATTTT

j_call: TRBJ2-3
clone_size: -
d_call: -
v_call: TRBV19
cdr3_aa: CASSISHRNSDTQYF
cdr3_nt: TGTGCCAGTAGTATATCCCACAGAAATTCGGATACGCAGTATTTT

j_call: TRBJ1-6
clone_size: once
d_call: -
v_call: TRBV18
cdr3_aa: CASSPLGRDSPLHF
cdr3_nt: TGTGCCAGCTCACCCTTAGGGAGGGATTCACCCCTCCACTTT

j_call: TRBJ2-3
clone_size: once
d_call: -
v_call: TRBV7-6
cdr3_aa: CASSSQDTQYF
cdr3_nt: TGTGCCAGCAGCTCCCAGGATACGCAGTATTTT